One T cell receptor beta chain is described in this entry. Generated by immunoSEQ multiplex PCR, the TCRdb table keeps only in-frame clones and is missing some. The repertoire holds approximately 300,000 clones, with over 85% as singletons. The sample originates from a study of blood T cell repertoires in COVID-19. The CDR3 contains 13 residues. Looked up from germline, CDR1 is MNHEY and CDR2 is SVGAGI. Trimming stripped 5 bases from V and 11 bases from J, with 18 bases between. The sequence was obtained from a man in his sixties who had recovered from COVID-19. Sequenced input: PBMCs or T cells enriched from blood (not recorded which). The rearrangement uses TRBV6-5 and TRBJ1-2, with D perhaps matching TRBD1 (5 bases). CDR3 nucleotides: TGTGCCAGCAGTACCCCCAGGAGGGGAGGATACACCTTC. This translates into CASSTPRRGGYTF.